The TCR beta chain described here comes from a study of blood T cell repertoires in COVID-19. Overall study context: T cells, B-cell-depleted T cells, or PBMCs supplied cDNA or gDNA.

With 3 bases clipped from V and 5 bases from J, the junction kept 3 bases outside the gene matches. The germline gives CDR1 LNHDA, CDR2 SQIVND (reference sequence). The length of the CDR3 is 13 residues. Libraries were prepared by immunoSEQ multiplex PCR; TCRdb keeps only in-frame clonotypes and omits some of them. The sample includes about 120,000 clones, more than 70% of them seen just once. Sequenced input: peripheral blood. The receptor comes from an older woman with COVID-19, enrolled during active disease. The chain carries TRBV19 and TRBJ2-7; 8 nucleotides match TRBD1. In nucleotides, the CDR3 is TGTGCCAGTAGTATCGACAGGGGCAACGAGCAGTACTTC. It yields the protein CASSIDRGNEQYF.